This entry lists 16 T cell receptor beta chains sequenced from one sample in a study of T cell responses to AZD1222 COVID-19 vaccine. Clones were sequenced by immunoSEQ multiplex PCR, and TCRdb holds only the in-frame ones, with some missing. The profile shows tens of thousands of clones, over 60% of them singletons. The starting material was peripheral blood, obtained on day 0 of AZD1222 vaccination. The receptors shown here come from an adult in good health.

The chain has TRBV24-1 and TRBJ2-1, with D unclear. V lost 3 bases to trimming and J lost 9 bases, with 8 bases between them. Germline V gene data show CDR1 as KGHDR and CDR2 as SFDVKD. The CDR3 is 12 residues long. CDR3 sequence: CATSDPSGEQFF. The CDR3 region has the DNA TGTGCCACCAGTGATCCGTCCGGTGAGCAGTTCTTC.

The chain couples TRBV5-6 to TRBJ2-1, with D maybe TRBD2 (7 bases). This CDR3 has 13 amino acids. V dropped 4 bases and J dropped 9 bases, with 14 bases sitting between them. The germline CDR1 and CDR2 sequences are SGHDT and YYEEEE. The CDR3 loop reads CASSRAGATEQFF. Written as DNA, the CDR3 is TGTGCCAGCAGCCGGGCGGGGGCCACTGAGCAGTTCTTC.

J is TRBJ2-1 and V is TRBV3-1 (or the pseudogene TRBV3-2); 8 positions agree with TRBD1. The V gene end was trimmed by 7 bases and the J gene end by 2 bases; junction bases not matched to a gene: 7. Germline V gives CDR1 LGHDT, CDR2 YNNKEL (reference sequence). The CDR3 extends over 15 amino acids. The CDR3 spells CASTLSRGPYNEQFF. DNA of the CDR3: TGTGCCAGCACCCTCAGCAGGGGGCCCTACAATGAGCAGTTCTTC.

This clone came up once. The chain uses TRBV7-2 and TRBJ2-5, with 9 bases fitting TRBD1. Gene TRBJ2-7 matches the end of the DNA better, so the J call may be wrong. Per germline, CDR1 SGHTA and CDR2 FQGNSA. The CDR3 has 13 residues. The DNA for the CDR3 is TGTGCCAGCACCTCCGGGACAGGGTTCGAGCAGTACTTC. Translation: CASTSGTGFEQYF.

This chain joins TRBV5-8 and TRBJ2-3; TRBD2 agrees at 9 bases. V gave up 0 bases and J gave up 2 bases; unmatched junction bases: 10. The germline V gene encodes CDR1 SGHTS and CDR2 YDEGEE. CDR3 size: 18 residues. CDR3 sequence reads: CASSLGLSSGANTDTQYF. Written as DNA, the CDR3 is TGTGCCAGCAGCTTGGGGTTGTCTAGCGGGGCAAACACAGATACGCAGTATTTT.

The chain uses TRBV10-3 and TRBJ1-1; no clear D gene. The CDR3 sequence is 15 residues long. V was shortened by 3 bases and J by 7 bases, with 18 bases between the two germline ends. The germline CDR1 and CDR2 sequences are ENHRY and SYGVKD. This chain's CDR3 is CAISESSSQSGEAFF. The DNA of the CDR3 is TGTGCCATCAGTGAAAGCTCTTCCCAATCGGGTGAAGCTTTCTTT.

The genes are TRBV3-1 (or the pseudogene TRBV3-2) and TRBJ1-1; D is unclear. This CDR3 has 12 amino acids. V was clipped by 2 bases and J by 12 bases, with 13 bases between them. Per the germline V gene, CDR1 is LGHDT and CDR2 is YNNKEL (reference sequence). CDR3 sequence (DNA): TGTGCCAGCAGCCAAAGGCGAGGTTACACTTTCTTT. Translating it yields CASSQRRGYTFF.

This CDR3 is CASSPPWGELRGEAFF. As DNA, the CDR3 is TGTGCCAGCAGTCCCCCTTGGGGGGAGTTGAGGGGTGAAGCTTTCTTT. This sequence joins TRBV27 and TRBJ1-1; D may be TRBD1 (5 bases). Germline values: CDR1 MNHEY, CDR2 SMNVEV (reference sequence). Trimming stripped 5 bases from V and 7 bases from J, with 23 bases between. This CDR3 spans 16 amino acids.

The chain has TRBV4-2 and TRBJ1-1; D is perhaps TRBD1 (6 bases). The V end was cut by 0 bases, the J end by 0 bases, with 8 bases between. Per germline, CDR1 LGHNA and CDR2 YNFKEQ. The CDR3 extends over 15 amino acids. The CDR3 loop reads CASSQDRGMNTEAFF. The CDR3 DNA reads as TGTGCCAGCAGCCAAGATAGGGGGATGAACACTGAAGCTTTCTTT.

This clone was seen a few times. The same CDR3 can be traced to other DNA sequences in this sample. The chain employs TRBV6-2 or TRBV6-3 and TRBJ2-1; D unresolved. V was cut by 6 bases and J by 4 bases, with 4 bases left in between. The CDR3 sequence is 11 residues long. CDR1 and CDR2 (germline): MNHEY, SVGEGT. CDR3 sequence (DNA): TGTGCCAGCAGCCCGTACAATGAGCAGTTCTTC. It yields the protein CASSPYNEQFF.

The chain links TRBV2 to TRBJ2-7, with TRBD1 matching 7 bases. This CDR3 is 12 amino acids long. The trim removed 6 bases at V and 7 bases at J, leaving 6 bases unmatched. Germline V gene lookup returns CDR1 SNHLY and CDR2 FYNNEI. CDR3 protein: CASSVGTEEQYF. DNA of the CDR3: TGTGCCAGCAGCGTGGGGACAGAAGAGCAGTACTTC. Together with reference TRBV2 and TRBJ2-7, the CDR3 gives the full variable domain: EPEVTQTPSHQVTQMGQEVILRCVPISNHLYFYWYRQILGQKVEFLVSFYNNEISEKSEIFDDQFSVERPDGSNFTLKIRSTKLEDSAMYFCASSVGTEEQYFGPGTRLTVT.

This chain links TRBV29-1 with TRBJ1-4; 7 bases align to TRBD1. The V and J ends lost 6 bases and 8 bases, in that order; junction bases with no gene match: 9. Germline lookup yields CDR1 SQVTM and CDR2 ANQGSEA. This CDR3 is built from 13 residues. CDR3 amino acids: CSVWWGTEEKLFF. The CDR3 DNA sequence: TGCAGCGTGTGGTGGGGGACAGAGGAAAAACTGTTTTTT.

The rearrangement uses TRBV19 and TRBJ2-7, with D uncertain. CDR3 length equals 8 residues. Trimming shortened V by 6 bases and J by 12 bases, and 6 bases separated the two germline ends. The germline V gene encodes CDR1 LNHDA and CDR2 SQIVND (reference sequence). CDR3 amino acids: CASSPTYF. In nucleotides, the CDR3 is TGTGCCAGTAGCCCTACGTACTTC. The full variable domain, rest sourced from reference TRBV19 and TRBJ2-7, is DGGITQSPKYLFRKEGQNVTLSCEQNLNHDAMYWYRQDPGQGLRLIYYSQIVNDFQKGDIAEGYSVSREKKESFPLTVTSAQKNPTAFYLCASSPTYFGPGTRLTVT.

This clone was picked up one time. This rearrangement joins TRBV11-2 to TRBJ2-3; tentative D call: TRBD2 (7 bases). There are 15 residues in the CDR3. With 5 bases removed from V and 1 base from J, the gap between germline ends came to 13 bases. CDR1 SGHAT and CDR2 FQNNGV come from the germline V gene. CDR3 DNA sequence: TGTGCCAGCAGCCCCGGGGGGCGGGGCACAGATACGCAGTATTTT. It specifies CASSPGGRGTDTQYF.

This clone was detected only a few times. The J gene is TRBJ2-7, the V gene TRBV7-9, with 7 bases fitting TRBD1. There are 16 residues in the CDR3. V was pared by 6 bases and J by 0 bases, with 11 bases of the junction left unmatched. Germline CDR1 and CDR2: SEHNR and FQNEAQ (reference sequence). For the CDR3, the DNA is TGTGCCAGCAGTCTGACCCCGGGACAGAGCTCCTACGAGCAGTACTTC. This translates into CASSLTPGQSSYEQYF.

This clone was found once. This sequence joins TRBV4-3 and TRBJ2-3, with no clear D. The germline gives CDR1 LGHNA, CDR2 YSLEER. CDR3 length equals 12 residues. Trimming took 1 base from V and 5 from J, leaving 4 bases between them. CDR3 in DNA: TGCGCCAGCAGCCAAGGAAGAGATACGCAGTATTTT. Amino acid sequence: CASSQGRDTQYF.